This TCR beta chain was recorded in a study of T cell responses to AZD1222 COVID-19 vaccine. This CDR3 contains 14 residues. Looked up from germline, CDR1 is LGHDT and CDR2 is YNNKEL (reference sequence). V shed 0 bases and J shed 2 bases, with 5 bases lying between them. Sequenced by immunoSEQ multiplex PCR; TCRdb stores in-frame clones only, minus some. The sample yields roughly 120,000 clones, roughly 90% seen once. This clonotype was sampled from an adult in good health. The sample in question was peripheral blood, obtained on day 0 of AZD1222 vaccination. The rearrangement uses TRBV3-1 (or the pseudogene TRBV3-2) and TRBJ1-3, with D uncertain. The CDR3 DNA follows: TGTGCCAGCAGCCAAGAGGCGACTGGAAACACCATATATTTT. Protein product: CASSQEATGNTIYF.